The entry below describes one T cell receptor (beta chain). The target antigen is unknown. This entry belongs to a study of T cell responses to AZD1222 COVID-19 vaccine. Study conclusions and caveats: Repertoire collection took place solely once the T cell response had peaked. Nearly half of unique spike-specific TCRs reportedly avoided B.1.351 and B.1.1.7 mutated regions.

Profiling relied on immunoSEQ multiplex PCR, and the TCRdb table lists in-frame clones only, not all of them. The sample holds some 150,000 clones; 94% are singletons and the top ten take around 1.3%. The ends lost 0 bases at V and 8 bases at J; junction bases unmatched: 5. The CDR3 length is 15 residues. Germline values: CDR1 LGHNA, CDR2 YNFKEQ. The source is an adult in good health. V and J are TRBV4-2 and TRBJ1-3, with TRBD1 identical over 9 bases. This material consisted of peripheral blood, taken on day 0 of AZD1222 vaccination. CDR3 sequence reads: CASSQETGGRYTIYF. The CDR3 coding sequence is TGTGCCAGCAGCCAAGAGACAGGGGGGAGGTACACCATATATTTT.